The clone carrying this T cell receptor (beta chain) has just a few counts. The antigen remains unidentified. The data belong to a study of glioma-infiltrating T cells after dendritic cell vaccination. Study in general: Patients had newly diagnosed or recurrent glioblastoma and received dendritic cell vaccines.

Study outcomes and limitations: Survival was not directly related to TCR clonality in these patients.

The CDR3 is made up of 14 amino acids. Trimming cost V 3 bases and J 0 bases, with 6 bases left between them. In germline, CDR1 is MNHEY, CDR2 SVGAGI. Input was 2 to 2.5 ug genomic DNA, or all available if less. TCRdb's table, derived via immunoSEQ multiplex PCR, lists solely in-frame clones and lacks some. The table shows roughly 100,000 clones, with roughly 76% occurring only once. Sequenced material: blood, taken before dendritic cell vaccination. This receptor was identified in a human donor with glioblastoma. V gene TRBV6-5 combines with J gene TRBJ1-3; D is undetermined. In DNA, the CDR3 is TGTGCCAGCAGTTATGGGAGCTCTGGAAACACCATATATTTT. Translated: CASSYGSSGNTIYF.